Listed below are T cell receptor beta chains from one sample, sequenced in a study of cytomegalovirus exposure and HLA in healthy donors. Method: immunoSEQ multiplex PCR; TCRdb's copy keeps in-frame clones and lacks some. The sample has over 85,000 clones, around 96% seen once. The sample comprised PBMCs. These receptors were collected from a woman aged 18 to 35 in good health and CMV-seronegative. CDR3s include the opening cysteine and the closing phenylalanine or tryptophan. Fields, in order: CDR3 DNA, CDR3 protein, J gene, D gene, clone size, V gene. A D gene is named only where the DNA matches it firmly. Clone size is given for some rows only: seen once, a few or many times, or a class if the clone is expanded.

TGTGCCAGCAGACGAGTAGCGGGAGGGCCGGGAGATACGCAGTATTTT,CASRRVAGGPGDTQYF,TRBJ2-3,TRBD2,NA,TRBV9
TGTGCCAGCATCCGGGGTGCTGAAGCTTTCTTT,CASIRGAEAFF,TRBJ1-1,NA,NA,TRBV6-6
TGTGCCATCAGTGACATCCGGGACAGCGAGCGCTCTGGAAACACCATATATTTT,CAISDIRDSERSGNTIYF,TRBJ1-3,TRBD1,NA,TRBV10-3
TGTGCCAGTAGTATAGATCCTTCGGGGGTGGCCCGGGGGACCCAGTACTTC,CASSIDPSGVARGTQYF,TRBJ2-5,NA,NA,TRBV19
TGTGCCAGCAGTCCCCAGGGGGCGCGATATGGCTACACCTTC,CASSPQGARYGYTF,TRBJ1-2,TRBD1,few,TRBV2
TGTGCCAGCGGACCCGGGACTAGCGGAAATAAACCCTCCTACGAGCAGTACTTC,CASGPGTSGNKPSYEQYF,TRBJ2-7,TRBD2,NA,TRBV9
TGTGCCAGCAGGAATTCAGGGGCCTCCTACAATGAGCAGTTCTTC,CASRNSGASYNEQFF,TRBJ2-1,NA,NA,TRBV6-1
TGTGCCAGCAGCCCCCGAGGACTAGCGGGAGACAATGAGCAGTTCTTC,CASSPRGLAGDNEQFF,TRBJ2-1,TRBD2,NA,TRBV7-9
TGTGCCAGCAGCTTTACAGTGGCGCGGGGGGAACAGCCCCAGCATTTT,CASSFTVARGEQPQHF,TRBJ1-5,NA,few,TRBV7-2
TGTGCCAGCAGTGAAGCGGGAGTCATCTATAGCAATCAGCCCCAGCATTTT,CASSEAGVIYSNQPQHF,TRBJ1-5,NA,NA,TRBV2
TGTGCCAGCAGCCAAGACAGGGGCAATGGCTACACCTTC,CASSQDRGNGYTF,TRBJ1-2,TRBD1,NA,TRBV6-6
TGTGCCAGCAGTCCAGGATTCGGGATAAAGGACTATGGCTACACCTTC,CASSPGFGIKDYGYTF,TRBJ1-2,NA,NA,TRBV7-9
TGTGCCAGCAGTCGAACGACAGGGGGTTGGTACGAGCAGTACTTC,CASSRTTGGWYEQYF,TRBJ2-7,TRBD1,NA,TRBV6-5
TGTGCCAGCAGTCTTACAGGGTCCACTAATGAAAAACTGTTTTTT,CASSLTGSTNEKLFF,TRBJ1-4,NA,NA,TRBV6-6
TGTGCCAGCCGACTGGGACAGGGGCCCAACTATGGCTACACCTTC,CASRLGQGPNYGYTF,TRBJ1-2,TRBD1,NA,TRBV2
TGCGCCAGCAGAATTAGCGGGGTAAATGAGCAGTTCTTC,CASRISGVNEQFF,TRBJ2-1,TRBD2,NA,TRBV5-1
TGTGCCAGCAGCCAAGATCAGGCAGGGGGCGTGGATGGCTACACCTTC,CASSQDQAGGVDGYTF,TRBJ1-2,TRBD1,NA,TRBV4-2
TGTGCCAGTAGCTCCCTCTACGGACAGGGGAGGTCTAGTGGTGAGCAGTTCTTC,CASSSLYGQGRSSGEQFF,TRBJ2-1,TRBD1,NA,TRBV19
TGTGCCAGTAGTATGGGGCGGGATGCAAATGAGCAGTTCTTC,CASSMGRDANEQFF,TRBJ2-1,NA,NA,TRBV19
TGTGCCTGGAGCAGGGGCGGGAATGAAAAACTGTTTTTT,CAWSRGGNEKLFF,TRBJ1-4,NA,few,TRBV30
TGTGCCAGCAGGCTAGCGGGGGAAGAGACCCAGTACTTC,CASRLAGEETQYF,TRBJ2-5,TRBD2,NA,TRBV7-2
TGTGCCATCACCGAGGGACAGGGGGGAAACTATGGCTACACCTTC,CAITEGQGGNYGYTF,TRBJ1-2,TRBD1,NA,TRBV10-3
TGTGCCAGCAGCCTGGCCCCTCAGCAGTTCTTC,CASSLAPQQFF,TRBJ2-1,NA,NA,TRBV7-2
TGTGCCAGCAGCTTAGAGGGGGCGGGAACCTACGAGCAGTACTTC,CASSLEGAGTYEQYF,TRBJ2-7,NA,NA,TRBV13
TGTGCCAGTAGTCTCCCAGACAAACCACTCTATAATTCACCCCTCCACTTT,CASSLPDKPLYNSPLHF,TRBJ1-6,NA,NA,TRBV19
TGTGCCAGCAGCTTCTTCGGGAGTGATACGCAGTATTTT,CASSFFGSDTQYF,TRBJ2-3,NA,NA,TRBV5-4
TGTGCCAGCAGTTCACAGGGGATGGGGAACACTGAAGCTTTCTTT,CASSSQGMGNTEAFF,TRBJ1-1,TRBD1,NA,TRBV2
TGTGCCAGCAGTTTACGGGGACAGGGGGGTCATGAGCAGTTCTTC,CASSLRGQGGHEQFF,TRBJ2-1,TRBD1,NA,TRBV27
TGTGCCAGTAGTATAGATGAGGGCTCCTACTCTGGGGCCAACGTCCTGACTTTC,CASSIDEGSYSGANVLTF,TRBJ2-6,NA,many,TRBV19
TGCGCCAGCAGCTTGTCGATCGTAGCGCTCTCCTACGAGCAGTACTTC,CASSLSIVALSYEQYF,TRBJ2-7,NA,NA,TRBV5-1
TGTGCCAGCAGCTTAGTCGGAACAGCAGGAGGCTACACCTTC,CASSLVGTAGGYTF,TRBJ1-2,NA,once,TRBV7-8
TGTGCCAGCAGCTTCGGGACAGGGGGCAACGAGCAGTACTTC,CASSFGTGGNEQYF,TRBJ2-7,TRBD1,NA,TRBV5-6
TGTGCCAGCAGCTTAGCGTCGCCACCCAGGGCCTACGAGCAGTACTTC,CASSLASPPRAYEQYF,TRBJ2-7,NA,once,TRBV7-2
TGTGCCAGCAGCTTTAGACAGGGTTGGTCAGATACGCAGTATTTT,CASSFRQGWSDTQYF,TRBJ2-3,TRBD1,NA,TRBV7-2
TGTGCCAGCAGCTTATATAGGGGGACTAGCGACTACGAGCAGTACTTC,CASSLYRGTSDYEQYF,TRBJ2-7,TRBD2,NA,TRBV7-8
TGTGCCAGCAGCTCCCCGGGACAGGGCGATACCGGGGAGCTGTTTTTT,CASSSPGQGDTGELFF,TRBJ2-2,TRBD1,NA,TRBV7-9
TGCAGCGTTGTCGCTAGCGGTGGCGGGGAGCTGTTTTTT,CSVVASGGGELFF,TRBJ2-2,TRBD2,NA,TRBV29-1
TGTGCCAGCATCGGACTAGCGGCTCCTTACGAGCAGTACTTC,CASIGLAAPYEQYF,TRBJ2-7,NA,NA,TRBV21-1
TGTGCCAGCAGCTTGCGGACTAGCGGGAGACCCTACGAGCAGTACTTC,CASSLRTSGRPYEQYF,TRBJ2-7,TRBD2,NA,TRBV5-8
TGTGCCACTACTGACTACAGCACCAATCCCCTTGAGCAGTACTTC,CATTDYSTNPLEQYF,TRBJ2-7,NA,NA,TRBV19
TGTGCCATCAGTGGTACTAGCGGGGGCTCCTACGAGCAGTACTTC,CAISGTSGGSYEQYF,TRBJ2-7,TRBD2,NA,TRBV10-3
TGTGCCAGCAGTTTTGCGGGACTGGTATTCGACGAGCAGTACTTC,CASSFAGLVFDEQYF,TRBJ2-7,NA,NA,TRBV27
TGTGCCAGCAGTGAAATCTGGGGAGGGGCGGGTAGCAATCAGCCCCAGCATTTT,CASSEIWGGAGSNQPQHF,TRBJ1-5,NA,NA,TRBV6-1
TGTGCCAGTACGGCAGGATTAACCTACGAGCAGTACTTC,CASTAGLTYEQYF,TRBJ2-7,NA,NA,TRBV19
TGTGCCAGCAGCTTAACCCGGGAGGTGGTGTACGAGCAGTACTTC,CASSLTREVVYEQYF,TRBJ2-7,TRBD2,NA,TRBV7-2
TGTGCCAGCAGCTCCTCAGACAGGGCGATTCCCTACGAGCAGTACTTC,CASSSSDRAIPYEQYF,TRBJ2-7,TRBD1,NA,TRBV7-9
TGCGCCAGCAGCCAGTTCTCCGGGGCTAGCGGGGGCGAGGGCGGGGAGCTGTTTTTT,CASSQFSGASGGEGGELFF,TRBJ2-2,TRBD2,NA,TRBV4-3
TGCAGCGTAACCGGGACAGGGGGACTAGCGGGGCTATACAATGAGCAGTTCTTC,CSVTGTGGLAGLYNEQFF,TRBJ2-1,TRBD2,NA,TRBV29-1
TGTGCCAGCAGCCGCCGACAGGGGCGGGATGAGCAGTTCTTC,CASSRRQGRDEQFF,TRBJ2-1,TRBD1,NA,TRBV7-2
TGTGCCAGCATACGCGACAGTTATAGCAATCAGCCCCAGCATTTT,CASIRDSYSNQPQHF,TRBJ1-5,NA,NA,TRBV2
TGTGCCAGCAGCTCCTCAGGGGGAAGTGCCGCGGGAGGAGTATACGAGCAGTACTTC,CASSSSGGSAAGGVYEQYF,TRBJ2-7,NA,NA,TRBV11-2
TGTGCCAGCAGTGAATTAACTGGCGGGGGGACCCAGTACTTC,CASSELTGGGTQYF,TRBJ2-5,TRBD2,NA,TRBV6-1
TGCGCCAGCAGCTTCACCGGGGGGATGGCTCAGCCCCAGCATTTT,CASSFTGGMAQPQHF,TRBJ1-5,NA,few,TRBV5-1
TGCGCCAGCAGCTTCACTAGCGGCCCTGAGCAGTTCTTC,CASSFTSGPEQFF,TRBJ2-1,TRBD2,NA,TRBV5-1
TGTGCCAGCTCACCCGAAGACACCTATGGCTACACCTTC,CASSPEDTYGYTF,TRBJ1-2,NA,NA,TRBV18
TGTGCCAGCAGTGAGGCAGTACGCACAGATACGCAGTATTTT,CASSEAVRTDTQYF,TRBJ2-3,NA,NA,TRBV25-1
TGTGCCAGCTCACCACGGGGGGGCGGCCTCGGTGAGCAGTTCTTC,CASSPRGGGLGEQFF,TRBJ2-1,NA,NA,TRBV18
TGTGCCAGCATGCCAACGGGGACCTACGAGCAGTACTTC,CASMPTGTYEQYF,TRBJ2-7,NA,NA,TRBV27